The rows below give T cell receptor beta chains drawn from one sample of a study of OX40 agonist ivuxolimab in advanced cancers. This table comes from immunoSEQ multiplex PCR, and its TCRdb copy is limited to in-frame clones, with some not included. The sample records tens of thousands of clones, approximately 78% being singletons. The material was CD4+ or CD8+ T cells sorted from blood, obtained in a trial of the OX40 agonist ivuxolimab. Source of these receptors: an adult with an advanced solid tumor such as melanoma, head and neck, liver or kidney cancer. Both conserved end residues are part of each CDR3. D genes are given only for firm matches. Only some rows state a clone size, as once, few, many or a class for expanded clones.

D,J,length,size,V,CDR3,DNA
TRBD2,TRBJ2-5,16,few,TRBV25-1,CASSQGLAGVGETQYF,TGTGCCAGCAGCCAGGGGCTAGCGGGGGTCGGGGAGACCCAGTACTTC
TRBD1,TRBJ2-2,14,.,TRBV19,CASQDRASTGELFF,TGTGCCTCCCAGGACAGGGCTTCGACCGGGGAGCTGTTTTTT
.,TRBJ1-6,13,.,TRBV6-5,CASSPSGVTPLHF,TGTGCCAGCAGTCCTTCGGGCGTTACACCCCTCCACTTT
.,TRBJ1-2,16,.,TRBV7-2,CASSLGTPSNSYGYTF,TGTGCCAGCAGCTTAGGGACACCCTCAAACTCATATGGCTACACCTTC
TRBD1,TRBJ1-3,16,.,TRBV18,CASSPLDRVSGNTIYF,TGTGCCAGCTCACCTTTGGACAGGGTCTCTGGAAACACCATATATTTT
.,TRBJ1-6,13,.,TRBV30,CAWSMDRFSPLHF,TGTGCCTGGAGTATGGACAGATTTTCACCCCTCCACTTT
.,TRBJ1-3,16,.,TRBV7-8,CASSSLGGQILNTIYF,TGTGCCAGCAGCAGCCTGGGGGGCCAGATTCTAAACACCATATATTTT
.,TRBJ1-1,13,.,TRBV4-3,CASSLEVGSEAFF,TGCGCCAGCAGCCTCGAGGTAGGATCTGAAGCTTTCTTT
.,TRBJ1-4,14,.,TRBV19,CASSSGRHGEKLFF,TGTGCCAGTAGTTCGGGGCGCCATGGTGAAAAACTGTTTTTT
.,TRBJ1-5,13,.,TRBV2,CASRGRENQPQHF,TGTGCCAGCAGGGGCAGGGAAAATCAGCCCCAGCATTTT
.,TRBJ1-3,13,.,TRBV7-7,CASSHSPQDTIYF,TGTGCCAGCAGCCATAGTCCCCAGGACACCATATATTTT
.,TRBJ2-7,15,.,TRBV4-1,CASSQAAGQTYEQYF,TGCGCCAGCAGCCAAGCGGCGGGACAGACCTACGAGCAGTACTTC
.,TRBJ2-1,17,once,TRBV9,CASNVGGGLSSYNEQFF,TGTGCCAGCAACGTCGGCGGGGGCCTTAGCTCCTACAATGAGCAGTTCTTC
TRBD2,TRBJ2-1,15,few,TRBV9,CASSVVAGGHGEQFF,TGTGCCAGCAGCGTAGTAGCGGGGGGGCACGGTGAGCAGTTCTTC
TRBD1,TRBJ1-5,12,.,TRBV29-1,CSVGTGRQPQHF,TGCAGCGTTGGGACAGGCCGTCAGCCCCAGCATTTT
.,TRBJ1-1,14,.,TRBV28,CASSPEDSRFGAFF,TGTGCCAGCAGTCCCGAGGACAGTCGATTCGGGGCTTTCTTT
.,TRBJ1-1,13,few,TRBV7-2,CASSLGEGTEAFF,TGTGCCAGCAGCTTAGGAGAGGGCACTGAAGCTTTCTTT
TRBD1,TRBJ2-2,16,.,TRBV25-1,CASSDIGDSSPGELFF,TGTGCCAGCAGTGATATTGGGGACAGTTCGCCCGGGGAGCTGTTTTTT
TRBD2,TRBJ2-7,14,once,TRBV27,CASSLGGGRYEQYF,TGTGCCAGCAGTTTAGGCGGGGGGCGCTACGAGCAGTACTTC
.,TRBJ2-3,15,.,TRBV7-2,CASSLTGLNTDTQYF,TGTGCCAGCAGCTTAACGGGACTCAACACAGATACGCAGTATTTT
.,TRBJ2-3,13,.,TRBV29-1,CSVGAGSLDTQYF,TGCAGCGTTGGGGCAGGAAGCTTAGATACGCAGTATTTT
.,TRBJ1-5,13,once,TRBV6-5,CASSTRVAQPQHF,TGTGCCAGCAGTACCAGGGTTGCTCAGCCCCAGCATTTT
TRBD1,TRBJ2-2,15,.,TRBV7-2,CASSSGQGFAGELFF,TGTGCCAGCAGCTCCGGACAGGGCTTCGCCGGGGAGCTGTTTTTT
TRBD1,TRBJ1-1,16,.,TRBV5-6,CASSFSGTGMNTEAFF,TGTGCCAGCAGCTTTTCCGGGACAGGGATGAACACTGAAGCTTTCTTT
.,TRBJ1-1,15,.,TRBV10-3,CAISESRVSNGEAFF,TGTGCCATCAGTGAGTCCCGGGTGAGTAATGGTGAAGCTTTCTTT
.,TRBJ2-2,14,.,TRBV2,CASSIRESTGELFF,TGTGCCAGCAGTATCAGGGAGAGCACCGGGGAGCTGTTTTTT
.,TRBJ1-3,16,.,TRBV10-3,CAISDPDSFSGNTIYF,TGTGCCATCAGTGACCCAGACAGTTTCTCTGGAAACACCATATATTTT
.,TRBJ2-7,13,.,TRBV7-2,CASSRTVVYEQYF,TGTGCCAGCAGCAGGACGGTGGTCTACGAGCAGTACTTC
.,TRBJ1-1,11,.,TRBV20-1,CSGGGNTEAFF,TGCAGTGGGGGGGGGAACACTGAAGCTTTCTTT
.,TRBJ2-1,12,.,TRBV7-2,CASTPEWNEQFF,TGTGCCAGCACCCCCGAATGGAATGAGCAGTTCTTC
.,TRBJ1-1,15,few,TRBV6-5,CASSQDPRMNTEAFF,TGTGCCAGCAGCCAGGACCCGCGGATGAACACTGAAGCTTTCTTT
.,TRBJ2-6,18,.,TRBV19,CASSMLRELSSGANVLTF,TGTGCCAGTAGTATGTTGAGGGAGTTGAGCTCTGGGGCCAACGTCCTGACTTTC
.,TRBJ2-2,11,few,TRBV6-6,CASRNSGELFF,TGTGCCAGCAGGAACTCCGGGGAGCTGTTTTTT
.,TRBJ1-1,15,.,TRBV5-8,CASLKIPGGDTEAFF,TGTGCCAGCCTGAAAATCCCGGGGGGGGACACTGAAGCTTTCTTT
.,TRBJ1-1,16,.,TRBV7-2,CASSSQVDGGRTEAFF,TGTGCCAGCAGCTCCCAAGTGGACGGGGGCCGGACTGAAGCTTTCTTT
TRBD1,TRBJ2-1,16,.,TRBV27,CASSVRGTGAYNEQFF,TGTGCCAGCAGTGTCCGCGGGACAGGCGCCTACAATGAGCAGTTCTTC
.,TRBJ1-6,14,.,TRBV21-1,CARIQRFNNSPLHF,TGTGCCAGGATTCAGAGATTTAATAATTCACCCCTCCACTTT
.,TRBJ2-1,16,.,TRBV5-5,CASSLVGKGTYNEQFF,TGTGCCAGCAGCTTGGTAGGGAAAGGGACCTACAATGAGCAGTTCTTC
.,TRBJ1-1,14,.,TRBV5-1,CASRVSGSGTEAFF,TGCGCCAGCAGGGTTTCTGGGAGTGGGACTGAAGCTTTCTTT
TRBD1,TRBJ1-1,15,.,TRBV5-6,CASSAVRTGHTEAFF,TGTGCCAGCAGCGCAGTAAGGACAGGGCACACTGAAGCTTTCTTT
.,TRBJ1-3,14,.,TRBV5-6,CASSHWNSGNTIYF,TGTGCCAGCAGCCACTGGAACTCTGGAAACACCATATATTTT
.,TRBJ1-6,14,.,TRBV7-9,CASSWGLDNSPLHF,TGTGCCAGCAGCTGGGGGCTTGATAATTCACCCCTCCACTTT
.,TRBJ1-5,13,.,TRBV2,CASSAQLNQPQHF,TGTGCCAGCAGTGCACAGCTGAATCAGCCCCAGCATTTT
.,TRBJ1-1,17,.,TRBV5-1,CASSLEGYATRGNEAFF,TGCGCCAGCAGCTTGGAAGGGTACGCCACCCGGGGGAATGAAGCTTTCTTT
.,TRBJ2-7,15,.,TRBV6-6,CASSYWRGRGYEQYF,TGTGCCAGCAGTTACTGGCGCGGCAGGGGCTACGAGCAGTACTTC
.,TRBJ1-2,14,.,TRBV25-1,CASSQQGGWYGYTF,TGTGCCAGCAGTCAACAGGGCGGATGGTATGGCTACACCTTC
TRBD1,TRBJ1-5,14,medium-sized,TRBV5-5,CASSLEQGVQPQHF,TGTGCCAGCAGCTTGGAACAGGGGGTGCAGCCCCAGCATTTT